The present T cell receptor (beta chain) was sequenced within a study of shared clonotypes between healthy human individuals. The wider study: Per-donor plates numbered three CD4 naive, three CD4 memory, two CD8 naive and one CD8 memory.

CDR3 length: 15 residues. V was pared by 0 bases and J by 5 bases, with 9 bases between. The germline V gene encodes CDR1 SGHRS and CDR2 YFSETQ. Sorted-subset replicate PCRs used approximately 200 ng of genomic DNA. This amount corresponded to approximately 30,000 T cell genomes. Repertoires were generated with immunoSEQ multiplex PCR, while TCRdb's copy carries only in-frame clones and drops some. The sample shows just over 2,000,000 clones, 95% of them seen only once. This TCR was recovered from a man between 18 and 29 years old in good health. The sequencing input was naive CD4+ T cells sorted from blood. The subset was: CD45RA+ positively selected. The V gene is TRBV5-1, the J gene TRBJ1-6; TRBD1 might be the D (5 bases). CDR3 DNA: TGCGCCAGCAGCTTGGTAGGGGTGGATAATTCACCCCTCCACTTT. Amino acid sequence: CASSLVGVDNSPLHF.